The next 2 T cell receptor beta chains were all read from a single sample in a study of T cells after yellow fever vaccination. TCRdb redid the calling of the 5' RACE reads with MiXCR, one entry per CDR3 protein. The table includes some 32,000 distinct CDR3 sequences, approximately 4.7% detected once. Sequencing was performed on CD8+ T cells sorted from PBMCs, taken 5 days after the yellow fever booster vaccination. Every receptor here comes from a young man who received the YFV17D yellow fever vaccine.

Ten or more counts support this clonotype. This chain joins TRBV3-1 and TRBJ2-1, with 11 bases fitting TRBD2. J was trimmed by 5 bases and V by 0 bases; bases with no gene match: 3. The CDR3 runs 16 residues. Germline CDR1 and CDR2: LGHDT and YNNKEL (reference sequence). The CDR3 sequence: CASSQDPLAGDNEQFF. CDR3 DNA sequence: TGTGCCAGCAGCCAAGATCCACTAGCGGGAGACAATGAGCAGTTCTTC.

The sample holds many counts of this clonotype. Written as DNA, the CDR3 is TGTGCCAGCAGCTTAGATGGACTAGCGGGCTACGAGCAGTACTTC. Protein sequence: CASSLDGLAGYEQYF. This chain joins TRBV7-9 and TRBJ2-7; 11 bases match TRBD2. CDR1 and CDR2 from the germline V gene are SEHNR and FQNEAQ (reference sequence). Trimming removed 1 base from V and 3 bases from J; junction bases left unmatched: 2. The CDR3 length is 15 residues.